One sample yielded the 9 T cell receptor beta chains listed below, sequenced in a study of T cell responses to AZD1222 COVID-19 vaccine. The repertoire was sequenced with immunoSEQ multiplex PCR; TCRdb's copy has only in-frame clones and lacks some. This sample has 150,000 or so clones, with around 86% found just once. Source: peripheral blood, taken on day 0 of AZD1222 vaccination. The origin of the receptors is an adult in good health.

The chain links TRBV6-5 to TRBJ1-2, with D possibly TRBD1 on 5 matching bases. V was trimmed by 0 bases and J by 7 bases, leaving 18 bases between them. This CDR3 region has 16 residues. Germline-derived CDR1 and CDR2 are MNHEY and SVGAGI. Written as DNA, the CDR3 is TGTGCCAGCAGTTACTCGCCCAGGGCCAAGAGTGGTGGCTACACCTTC. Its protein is CASSYSPRAKSGGYTF.

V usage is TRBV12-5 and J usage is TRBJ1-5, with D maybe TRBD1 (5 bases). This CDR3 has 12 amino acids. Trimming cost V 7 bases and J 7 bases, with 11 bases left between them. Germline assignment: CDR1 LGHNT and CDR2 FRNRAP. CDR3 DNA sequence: TGTGCTAGTGTAGGGGAGGCCCAGCCCCAGCATTTT. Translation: CASVGEAQPQHF.

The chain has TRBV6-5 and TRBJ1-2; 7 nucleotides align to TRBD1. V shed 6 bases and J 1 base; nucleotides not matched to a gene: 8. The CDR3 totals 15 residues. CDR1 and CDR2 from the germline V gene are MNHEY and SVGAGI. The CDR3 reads CASSSQDRRNYGYTF. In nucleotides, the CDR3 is TGTGCCAGCAGCTCCCAGGACAGGCGTAACTATGGCTACACCTTC.

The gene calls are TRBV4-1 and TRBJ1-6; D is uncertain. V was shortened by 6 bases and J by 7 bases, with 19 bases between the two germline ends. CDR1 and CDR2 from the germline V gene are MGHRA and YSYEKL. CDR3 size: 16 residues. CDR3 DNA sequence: TGCGCCAGCAGTCCCCCGTCCGGCTCTAGGAATTCACCCCTCCACTTT. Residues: CASSPPSGSRNSPLHF.

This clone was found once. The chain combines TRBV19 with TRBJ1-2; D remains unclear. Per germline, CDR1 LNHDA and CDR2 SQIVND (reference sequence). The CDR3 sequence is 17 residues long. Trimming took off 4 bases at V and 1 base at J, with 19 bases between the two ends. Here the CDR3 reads CASSTFSLLGGNYGYTF. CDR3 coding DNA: TGTGCCAGTAGTACTTTCTCCTTGCTGGGCGGTAACTATGGCTACACCTTC.

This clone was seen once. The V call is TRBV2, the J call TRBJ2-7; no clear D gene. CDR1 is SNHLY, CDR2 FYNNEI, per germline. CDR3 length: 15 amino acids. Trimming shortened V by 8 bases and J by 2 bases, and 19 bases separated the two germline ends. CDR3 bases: TGTGCCAGCGGGGTGGAAGACTTAGATGCCTACGAGCAGTACTTC. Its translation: CASGVEDLDAYEQYF.

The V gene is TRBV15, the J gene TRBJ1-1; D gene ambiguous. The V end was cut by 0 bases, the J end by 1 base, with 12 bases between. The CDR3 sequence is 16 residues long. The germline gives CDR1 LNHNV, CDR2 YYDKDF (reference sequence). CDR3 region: CATSRDPRLSNTEAFF. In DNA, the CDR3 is TGTGCCACCAGCAGAGACCCCAGACTATCGAACACTGAAGCTTTCTTT.

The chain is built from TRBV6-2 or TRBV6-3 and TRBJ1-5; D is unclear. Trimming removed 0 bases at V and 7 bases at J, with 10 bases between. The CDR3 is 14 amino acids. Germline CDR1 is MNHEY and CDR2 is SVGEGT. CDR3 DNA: TGTGCCAGCAGTTACTCGGAGAGACCCCAGCCCCAGCATTTT. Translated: CASSYSERPQPQHF.

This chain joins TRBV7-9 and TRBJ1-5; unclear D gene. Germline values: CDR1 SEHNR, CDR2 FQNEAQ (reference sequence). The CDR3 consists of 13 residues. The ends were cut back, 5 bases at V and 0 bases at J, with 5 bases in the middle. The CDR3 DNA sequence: TGTGCCAGCAGCGCGTATAGCAATCAGCCCCAGCATTTT. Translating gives CASSAYSNQPQHF. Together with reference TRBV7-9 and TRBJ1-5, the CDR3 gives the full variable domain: DTGVSQNPRHKITKRGQNVTFRCDPISEHNRLYWYRQTLGQGPEFLTYFQNEAQLEKSRLLSDRFSAERPKGSFSTLEIQRTEQGDSAMYLCASSAYSNQPQHFGDGTRLSIL.